One and the same sample provided the 19 T cell receptor beta chains below, sequenced in a study of cytomegalovirus exposure and HLA in healthy donors. PCR was performed using 60 Vbeta and 13 Jbeta primers. Sequencing was performed with immunoSEQ multiplex PCR; in TCRdb, only in-frame clones are kept and a portion is missing. The data hold roughly 200,000 clones, with around 87% observed a single time. Material for sequencing was PBMCs. The source of these receptors is a man aged 30 to 45 in good health and CMV-seronegative.

The genes are TRBV4-2 and TRBJ1-1, with 7 bases aligning to TRBD1. The CDR3 has 16 amino acids. V lost 0 bases, J lost 0 bases, and 4 bases stayed unmatched. CDR1 is LGHNA and CDR2 is YNFKEQ in the germline V gene. This CDR3 reads CASSQDKDRMNTEAFF. The CDR3 DNA reads TGTGCCAGCAGCCAAGATAAGGACAGGATGAACACTGAAGCTTTCTTT.

J is TRBJ2-7 and V is TRBV28; D possibly corresponds to TRBD1 (5 bases). The CDR3 has 15 residues. V was cut by 5 bases and J by 9 bases, with 23 bases left in between. Germline assignment: CDR1 MDHEN and CDR2 SYDVKM. This CDR3 is CASSPLPPMTVLQYF. The CDR3 DNA follows: TGTGCCAGCAGTCCGTTACCCCCAATGACAGTGTTGCAGTACTTC.

This clone appeared a single time. The rearrangement uses TRBV6-5 and TRBJ1-5; a weak D match, TRBD1 (6 bases). The germline V gene has CDR1 MNHEY and CDR2 SVGAGI. Trimming pared 6 bases from V and 1 base from J, leaving 10 bases between. The CDR3 has 14 residues. DNA for the CDR3: TGTGCCAGCAGACCAGACAGGAGCAATCAGCCCCAGCATTTT. It encodes CASRPDRSNQPQHF.

J is TRBJ2-3 and V is TRBV4-1; TRBD2 is a possible D gene (5 bases). The CDR3 spans 16 residues. The germline V gene has CDR1 MGHRA and CDR2 YSYEKL. Trimming took 0 bases from V and 6 from J, leaving 16 bases between them. The CDR3 sequence is CASSQDRLALMDTQYF. The CDR3 DNA is TGCGCCAGCAGCCAAGATAGGCTAGCTCTGATGGATACGCAGTATTTT.

This chain links TRBV5-1 with TRBJ2-1, with TRBD2 matching 11 bases. This CDR3 contains 17 residues. Per the germline V gene, CDR1 is SGHRS and CDR2 is YFSETQ. The junction had 9 bases not matched to a gene; V was cut back by 3 bases and J by 4 bases. This CDR3 reads CASSWGGGTSGYNEQFF. The CDR3 DNA reads TGCGCCAGCAGCTGGGGGGGTGGGACTAGCGGTTACAATGAGCAGTTCTTC.

This clone was found a few times. This chain links TRBV6-5 with TRBJ1-2; the match to TRBD1 covers 7 bases. Germline assignment: CDR1 MNHEY and CDR2 SVGAGI. This CDR3 has 14 residues. J was trimmed by 4 bases and V by 2 bases; bases with no gene match: 4. The CDR3 region has the DNA TGTGCCAGCAGTTACGGACAGGAACCCTATGGCTACACCTTC. This sequence encodes CASSYGQEPYGYTF.

This clone was seen once. V is TRBV27 and J is TRBJ1-5; D is undetermined. CDR3 length equals 15 residues. From germline, CDR1 is MNHEY and CDR2 SMNVEV (reference sequence). Trimming left V 3 bases short and J 6 bases short, with 15 bases between. The CDR3 DNA follows: TGTGCCAGCAGTTTTGGCGGAACGGTGATTCAGCCCCAGCATTTT. Residues: CASSFGGTVIQPQHF.

V and J are TRBV7-8 and TRBJ1-2, with 9 bases matching TRBD1. The CDR3 sequence is 15 residues long. After removal of 0 bases from V and 7 bases from J, the junction contained 6 bases not matched to a gene. Germline CDR1 SGHVS, CDR2 FQNEAQ. CDR3 DNA: TGTGCCAGCAGCTTAGCGCATGGGACAGGGACTGGCTACACCTTC. This codes for CASSLAHGTGTGYTF.

On this clone: At one end the junction does not follow the germline gene, possibly because of a read error. This sample also contains other DNA sequences that code for the same CDR3. The CDR3 DNA reads as TGTGCCAGCAGCAACAAAGGGGGCACTGAAGCCTTCTTT. The encoded protein is CASSNKGGTEAFF. The rearrangement joins TRBV5-4 to TRBJ1-1; 7 positions match TRBD1. The CDR3 extends over 13 amino acids. The germline V gene encodes CDR1 SGHNT and CDR2 YYREEE (reference sequence).

The rearrangement uses TRBV19 and TRBJ1-2; D ambiguous. CDR3 length: 13 amino acids. Per germline, CDR1 LNHDA and CDR2 SQIVND (reference sequence). Trimming stripped 8 bases from V and 6 bases from J, with 16 bases between. The CDR3 DNA reads as TGTGCCAGTGCGGGAGGGCGGCTAAATGGCTACACCTTC. Its translation is CASAGGRLNGYTF.

The rearrangement joins TRBV4-1 to TRBJ1-4; tentatively, D is TRBD1 (5 bases). This CDR3 has 18 amino acids. The ends were cut back, 3 bases at V and 4 bases at J, with 21 bases in the middle. In germline, CDR1 is MGHRA, CDR2 YSYEKL. CDR3 amino acids: CASSQAPRGGFNNEKLFF. The CDR3 bases are TGCGCCAGCAGCCAGGCACCACGTGGGGGGTTTAATAATGAAAAACTGTTTTTT.

The chain employs TRBV6-5 and TRBJ1-4; D may be TRBD1 (6 bases). CDR1 is MNHEY and CDR2 is SVGAGI in the germline V gene. The CDR3 spans 14 residues. The V end was cut by 5 bases, the J end by 4 bases, with 11 bases between. CDR3 in DNA: TGTGCCAGCAGTAGGACAGTGGGTAATGAAAAACTGTTTTTT. It codes for CASSRTVGNEKLFF.

The chain has TRBV11-3 and TRBJ2-1; 10 bases are a match to TRBD2. J lost 7 bases, V lost 0 bases, and 6 bases had no gene match. The germline V gene encodes CDR1 SGHNT and CDR2 YENEEA. The CDR3 runs 16 residues. CDR3: CASSLDAGLAMNEQFF. The CDR3 DNA reads as TGTGCCAGCAGCTTAGACGCGGGACTAGCGATGAATGAGCAGTTCTTC.

The gene calls are TRBV6-5 and TRBJ2-5; TRBD1 matches 7 bases. Germline CDR1 is MNHEY and CDR2 is SVGAGI. V shed 7 bases, J shed 7 bases, and the junction held 9 bases outside the gene matches. The CDR3 totals 13 residues. The CDR3, as DNA: TGTGCCAGCACCCGGGACAGCGTCTCGACCCAGTACTTC. Translation gives CASTRDSVSTQYF.

This chain links TRBV7-9 with TRBJ1-1, with TRBD1 matching 7 bases. The CDR3 consists of 15 residues. CDR1 SEHNR and CDR2 FQNEAQ come from the germline V gene (reference sequence). Losses at the gene ends were 5 bases for V and 5 bases for J; bases not matched to a gene: 11. CDR3 in DNA: TGTGCCAGCAGCCAGGGGACTTTCAGGGGGACTGAAGCTTTCTTT. Translation: CASSQGTFRGTEAFF.

The chain combines TRBV28 with TRBJ1-5; no clear D. Germline V gene lookup returns CDR1 MDHEN and CDR2 SYDVKM. The V end was cut by 10 bases, the J end by 6 bases, with 13 bases between. CDR3 length: 12 amino acids. The CDR3, as DNA: TGTGCCACCAGGCCCGGAGGTCAGCCCCAGCATTTT. Encoded protein: CATRPGGQPQHF. Supplemented by reference TRBV28 and TRBJ1-5, the full variable domain reads DVKVTQSSRYLVKRTGEKVFLECVQDMDHENMFWYRQDPGLGLRLIYFSYDVKMKEKGDIPEGYSVSREKKERFSLILESASTNQTSMYLCATRPGGQPQHFGDGTRLSIL.

The chain has TRBV5-8 and TRBJ2-7; weak D call: TRBD2 (5 bases). V was clipped by 2 bases and J by 2 bases, with 11 bases between them. The germline V gene encodes CDR1 SGHTS and CDR2 YDEGEE. This CDR3 is built from 14 residues. The CDR3 loop reads CASSFGLNTYEQYF. The CDR3, as DNA: TGTGCCAGCAGCTTCGGACTCAACACCTACGAGCAGTACTTC.

V and J are TRBV10-1 and TRBJ2-2, with 9 bases that match TRBD2. CDR1 WNHNN and CDR2 SYGVQD come from the germline V gene (reference sequence). This CDR3 spans 14 amino acids. Losses at the gene ends were 4 bases for V and 6 bases for J; bases not matched to a gene: 3. CDR3 in amino acids: CASSASGGPGELFF. The CDR3, as DNA: TGCGCCAGCAGTGCCAGCGGGGGGCCCGGGGAGCTGTTTTTT.

This chain links TRBV5-1 with TRBJ2-5; D remains ambiguous. Germline V CDR1 and CDR2: SGHRS, YFSETQ. Between the trimmed V and J ends, which lost 4 bases and 0 bases, there was a span of 19 bases. The CDR3 is made up of 17 amino acids. The CDR3 is CASSAPKSLEYQETQYF. Written as DNA, the CDR3 is TGCGCCAGCAGCGCCCCAAAGTCTCTGGAGTACCAAGAGACCCAGTACTTC.